This T cell receptor beta chain was identified in a study of T cell repertoires in cytomegalovirus infection. From the reads, TCRdb called clonotypes with MiXCR, one entry per CDR3 protein. The repertoire holds roughly 860,000 distinct CDR3 sequences, with about 33% as singletons. This clonotype was recorded many times. The antigen is unknown. The CDR3 contains 14 residues. CDR1 and CDR2 (germline): SGHVS, FNYEAQ. Trimming took 5 bases from V and 0 from J, leaving 11 bases between them. The V and J genes are TRBV7-6 and TRBJ2-7; maybe TRBD2 (6 bases). This specimen was cultured CD8+ T cells from PBMCs, taken from culture after CMV antigen stimulation. This clonotype originated in a human donor in good health (CMV status not recorded). Some clones in this sample may be carry-over from other donors' samples. CDR3 region: CASSRRGTSYEQYV. CDR3 bases: TGTGCCAGCAGCCGCCGGGGGACCTCCTACGAGCAGTACGTC.